The 27 T cell receptor beta chains below all came from one sample that was sequenced in a study of blood T cell repertoires in COVID-19. The repertoire was sequenced with immunoSEQ multiplex PCR; TCRdb's copy has only in-frame clones and lacks some. This sample has some 300,000 clones, with roughly 90% found just once. Sequenced sample: peripheral blood. The receptor set was obtained from a woman aged 70-85 years with COVID-19, enrolled during active disease.

J is TRBJ2-3 and V is TRBV30; 9 bases are shared with TRBD2. Germline CDR1 reads GTSNPN; CDR2 reads SVGIG (reference sequence). The CDR3 totals 14 residues. Trimming cost V 7 bases and J 4 bases; bases outside gene matches: 9. The CDR3 DNA sequence: TGTGCCTACCAAGGGCGGGGGGGCGCAGATACGCAGTATTTT. Translation gives CAYQGRGGADTQYF.

This chain links TRBV2 with TRBJ2-7; the match to TRBD2 covers 7 bases. CDR1 and CDR2 from the germline V gene are SNHLY and FYNNEI. The CDR3 totals 12 residues. J lost 2 bases, V lost 6 bases, and 1 base had no gene match. The CDR3 coding sequence is TGTGCCAGCAGGGGGGGGACCTACGAGCAGTACTTC. As protein: CASRGGTYEQYF. The complete variable domain, with remaining parts taken from reference TRBV2 and TRBJ2-7, reads EPEVTQTPSHQVTQMGQEVILRCVPISNHLYFYWYRQILGQKVEFLVSFYNNEISEKSEIFDDQFSVERPDGSNFTLKIRSTKLEDSAMYFCASRGGTYEQYFGPGTRLTVT.

This clone was detected once. This chain links TRBV27 with TRBJ2-7, with TRBD2 matching 8 bases. The CDR3 sequence is 13 residues long. Germline V gene sequence: CDR1 MNHEY, CDR2 SMNVEV (reference sequence). V lost 4 bases, J lost 3 bases, and 2 bases stayed unmatched. CDR3 in amino acids: CASSYRGGYEQYF. CDR3 bases: TGTGCCAGCAGTTATCGGGGGGGCTACGAGCAGTACTTC.

The chain couples TRBV5-6 to TRBJ1-4; unclear D gene. Trimming took 4 bases from V and 2 from J, leaving 9 bases between them. From germline, CDR1 is SGHDT and CDR2 YYEEEE. This CDR3 has 14 amino acids. This CDR3 is CASSHSTTNEKLFF. The DNA of the CDR3 is TGTGCCAGCAGCCACAGCACTACTAATGAAAAACTGTTTTTT.

CDR3 in DNA: TGTGCCAGCAGCTTACGCCCGAGCGGGGGGCCCTACGAGCAGTACTTC. Translation: CASSLRPSGGPYEQYF. The chain links TRBV7-2 to TRBJ2-7; 9 bases agree with TRBD2. J was trimmed by 2 bases and V by 2 bases; bases with no gene match: 7. The CDR3 is made up of 16 amino acids. From germline, CDR1 is SGHTA and CDR2 FQGNSA.

The chain joins TRBV2 to TRBJ1-5, with a tentative D call TRBD1 (6 bases). V was trimmed by 6 bases and J by 7 bases, leaving 16 bases between them. In germline, CDR1 is SNHLY, CDR2 FYNNEI. This CDR3 has 14 residues. In nucleotides, the CDR3 is TGTGCCAGCAGCTTAGGGGGGGGGCTCCAGCCCCAGCATTTT. Residues: CASSLGGGLQPQHF. Based on the CDR3 plus reference TRBV2 and TRBJ1-5, the full variable domain is EPEVTQTPSHQVTQMGQEVILRCVPISNHLYFYWYRQILGQKVEFLVSFYNNEISEKSEIFDDQFSVERPDGSNFTLKIRSTKLEDSAMYFCASSLGGGLQPQHFGDGTRLSIL.

The chain carries TRBV5-1 and TRBJ1-1; 7 nucleotides line up with TRBD1. The germline V gene has CDR1 SGHRS and CDR2 YFSETQ. The CDR3 contains 15 residues. Trimming cost V 4 bases and J 4 bases; bases outside gene matches: 10. In DNA, the CDR3 is TGCGCCAGCAGCCCGGGACAGCCTGGAGGCACTGAAGCTTTCTTT. It yields the protein CASSPGQPGGTEAFF. Based on the CDR3 plus reference TRBV5-1 and TRBJ1-1, the full variable domain is KAGVTQTPRYLIKTRGQQVTLSCSPISGHRSVSWYQQTPGQGLQFLFEYFSETQRNKGNFPGRFSGRQFSNSRSEMNVSTLELGDSALYLCASSPGQPGGTEAFFGQGTRLTVV.

This clone has a single count. V gene TRBV28 combines with J gene TRBJ1-1; 9 bases map to TRBD1. In germline, CDR1 is MDHEN, CDR2 SYDVKM. There are 14 residues in the CDR3. The trim removed 6 bases at V and 2 bases at J, leaving 4 bases unmatched. The CDR3 spells CASRRDRANTEAFF. CDR3 sequence (DNA): TGTGCCAGCAGACGGGACAGGGCAAACACTGAAGCTTTCTTT.

The chain couples TRBV10-1 to TRBJ1-1; D is uncertain. V lost 5 bases and J 5 bases, leaving 24 bases between the germline ends. Germline V CDR1 and CDR2: WNHNN, SYGVQD (reference sequence). The length of the CDR3 is 17 residues. The chain's CDR3 is CASSPDIDEGRNTEAFF. Written as DNA, the CDR3 is TGCGCCAGCAGTCCGGATATTGACGAGGGCAGGAATACTGAAGCTTTCTTT.

This clone was observed a handful of times. The chain couples TRBV24-1 to TRBJ1-5; D unresolved. Germline V gives CDR1 KGHDR, CDR2 SFDVKD. V was pared by 3 bases and J by 6 bases, with 11 bases between. This CDR3 has 14 amino acids. The CDR3 reads CATSDVGDSQPQHF. The CDR3 nucleotides are TGTGCCACCAGTGATGTCGGGGATAGTCAGCCCCAGCATTTT.

The chain links TRBV7-8 to TRBJ1-1, with D perhaps TRBD1 (5 bases). The germline V gene has CDR1 SGHVS and CDR2 FQNEAQ. V was clipped by 4 bases and J by 1 base, with 16 bases between them. This CDR3 contains 16 residues. CDR3 residues: CASSSVTHTGNTEAFF. The CDR3 bases are TGTGCCAGCAGCTCCGTAACTCACACAGGGAACACTGAAGCTTTCTTT.

The chain couples TRBV19 to TRBJ1-6, with D tentatively TRBD1 (5 bases). The CDR3 has 13 residues. The V gene lost 1 base and the J gene lost 10 bases, with 8 bases spanning the gap. Germline values: CDR1 LNHDA, CDR2 SQIVND (reference sequence). The CDR3, as DNA: TGTGCCAGTAGTATAGGGGGCGGATCACCCCTCCACTTT. Translating it yields CASSIGGGSPLHF.

V and J are TRBV4-1 and TRBJ1-1; TRBD1 matches at 7 bases. The CDR3 length is 13 residues. Germline V CDR1 and CDR2: MGHRA, YSYEKL. V lost 8 bases and J lost 2; bases outside the gene matches: 5. This CDR3 reads CASGQARNTEAFF. The CDR3, as DNA: TGCGCCAGCGGACAGGCCCGAAACACTGAAGCTTTCTTT.

This rearrangement joins TRBV12-3 or TRBV12-4 to TRBJ2-7, with D possibly TRBD2 on 6 matching bases. Trimming pared 5 bases from V and 7 bases from J, leaving 12 bases between. This CDR3 region has 12 residues. The chain's CDR3 is CASSIDGREQYF. CDR3 coding DNA: TGTGCCAGCAGTATAGACGGGAGAGAGCAGTACTTC.

The rearrangement uses TRBV6-1 and TRBJ2-5, with 10 bases fitting TRBD2. Germline V gene data show CDR1 as MNHNS and CDR2 as SASEGT. V gave up 1 base and J gave up 4 bases; unmatched junction bases: 9. The CDR3 has 17 residues. Here the CDR3 DNA reads TGTGCCAGCAGTGAAGGGGTCCTAGCGGGGGTCCGAGAGACCCAGTACTTC. Protein: CASSEGVLAGVRETQYF.

This chain uses TRBV4-1 with TRBJ1-3, with 9 bases that match TRBD1. The J segment lost 2 bases and the V segment lost 0 bases, leaving 11 bases of the junction unmatched. Germline CDR1 and CDR2: MGHRA and YSYEKL. The CDR3 spans 19 residues. The chain's CDR3 is CASSQDPPTRTGAGNTIYF. As DNA, the CDR3 is TGCGCCAGCAGCCAAGATCCCCCCACACGGACAGGGGCTGGAAACACCATATATTTT.

J is TRBJ1-1 and V is TRBV27; D possibly corresponds to TRBD1 (5 bases). There are 13 residues in the CDR3. Looked up from germline, CDR1 is MNHEY and CDR2 is SMNVEV (reference sequence). The CDR3 DNA is TGTGCTACAGCAGGGACTCTGAACACTGAAGCTTTCTTT. Translation: CATAGTLNTEAFF.

V is TRBV9 and J is TRBJ1-1; no reliable D call. This CDR3 has 12 amino acids. The V end was cut by 0 bases, the J end by 6 bases, with 6 bases between. CDR1 is SGDLS, CDR2 YYNGEE, per germline. The CDR3 reads CASSVDGAEAFF. The CDR3 DNA reads TGTGCCAGCAGCGTAGACGGGGCTGAAGCTTTCTTT.

The V call is TRBV9, the J call TRBJ1-2, with TRBD1 identical over 7 bases. The CDR3 extends over 13 amino acids. Looked up from germline, CDR1 is SGDLS and CDR2 is YYNGEE. The ends lost 3 bases at V and 4 bases at J; junction bases unmatched: 3. The CDR3 bases are TGTGCCAGCAGCGACGGACAGGTCTATGGCTACACCTTC. The encoded protein is CASSDGQVYGYTF. Filled out from reference TRBV9 and TRBJ1-2, the complete variable domain reads DSGVTQTPKHLITATGQRVTLRCSPRSGDLSVYWYQQSLDQGLQFLIQYYNGEERAKGNILERFSAQQFPDLHSELNLSSLELGDSALYFCASSDGQVYGYTFGSGTRLTVV.

This chain links TRBV5-4 with TRBJ2-5; TRBD1 aligns across 7 bases. Germline V gives CDR1 SGHNT, CDR2 YYREEE (reference sequence). CDR3 length: 14 residues. V lost 2 bases, J lost 2 bases, and 3 bases stayed unmatched. The CDR3 DNA reads TGTGCCAGCAGCTTCGGGGACAGACAAGAGACCCAGTACTTC. Translated, it gives CASSFGDRQETQYF.

This clone was detected only once. This chain connects TRBV5-8 to TRBJ1-1, with 10 positions matching TRBD1. The V gene's germline CDR1 is SGHTS and CDR2 YDEGEE. V shed 3 bases and J 5 bases; nucleotides not matched to a gene: 10. The CDR3 is made up of 16 amino acids. CDR3 coding DNA: TGTGCCAGCAGCTATAGACAGGGGGCTGGAGGAACTGAAGCTTTCTTT. Its translation: CASSYRQGAGGTEAFF. The whole variable domain, filled in from reference TRBV5-8 and TRBJ1-1, reads EAGVTQSPTHLIKTRGQQATLRCSPISGHTSVYWYQQALGLGLQFLLWYDEGEERNRGNFPPRFSGRQFPNYSSELNVNALELEDSALYLCASSYRQGAGGTEAFFGQGTRLTVV.

V is TRBV5-1 and J is TRBJ1-5; 8 bases are a match to TRBD1. The CDR3 is 14 amino acids. The germline gives CDR1 SGHRS, CDR2 YFSETQ. The junction had 6 bases not matched to a gene; V was cut back by 4 bases and J by 6 bases. In DNA, the CDR3 is TGCGCCAGCAGCGCGGGACAGGAGGGTCAGCCCCAGCATTTT. Residues: CASSAGQEGQPQHF.

The chain recombines TRBV6-6 with TRBJ2-5; unclear D gene. The germline V and J ends were trimmed by 7 bases and 5 bases, with 14 bases remaining between them. CDR3 length: 13 amino acids. Looked up from germline, CDR1 is MNHNY and CDR2 is SVGAGI (reference sequence). Written as DNA, the CDR3 is TGTGCCAGCACCGTTAGGATGGAGGAGACCCAGTACTTC. It yields the protein CASTVRMEETQYF.

The V call is TRBV6-2 or TRBV6-3, the J call TRBJ1-4; the D gene is possibly TRBD1 (6 bases). Per germline, CDR1 MNHEY and CDR2 SVGEGT. The ends were cut back, 2 bases at V and 3 bases at J, with 10 bases in the middle. The CDR3 is made up of 15 amino acids. CDR3 sequence reads: CASSYRDTSNEKLFF. The CDR3 bases are TGTGCCAGCAGTTACCGGGACACCTCTAATGAAAAACTGTTTTTT.

The V gene is TRBV30, the J gene TRBJ2-1, with TRBD1 matching 8 bases. V dropped 8 bases and J dropped 10; count of bases not matched to a gene: 10. Germline CDR1 and CDR2: GTSNPN and SVGIG (reference sequence). CDR3 length: 12 residues. In DNA form, the CDR3 reads TGTGCCGGCAGGACAGGGCCGACCGAGCAGTTCTTC. It specifies CAGRTGPTEQFF.

This chain connects TRBV29-1 to TRBJ2-1; TRBD2 aligns across 7 bases. CDR1 is SQVTM, CDR2 ANQGSEA, per germline. The V and J ends lost 6 bases and 0 bases, in that order; junction bases with no gene match: 5. The CDR3 spans 14 residues. The CDR3 loop reads CSVSGASSYNEQFF. The CDR3 DNA sequence: TGCAGCGTGAGCGGGGCTAGCTCCTACAATGAGCAGTTCTTC.

The chain links TRBV24-1 to TRBJ2-1; TRBD2 agrees at 7 bases. This CDR3 contains 16 residues. The V gene's germline CDR1 is KGHDR and CDR2 SFDVKD. V trimming: 3 bases; J trimming: 4 bases; junction bases outside the gene matches: 8. The CDR3 DNA follows: TGTGCCACCAGTGATCGCCGCGGGGGAGCTTACAATGAGCAGTTCTTC. Translation gives CATSDRRGGAYNEQFF.